A single sample is the source of the 32 T cell receptor beta chains below, sequenced in a study of OX40 agonist ivuxolimab in advanced cancers. Sequencing was performed with immunoSEQ multiplex PCR; in TCRdb, only in-frame clones are kept and a portion is missing. Of around 55,000 clones detected, 75% to 90% appear once; the ten largest clones hold around 13%. The sample here was CD4+ or CD8+ T cells sorted from blood, taken in a trial of the OX40 agonist ivuxolimab. Receptors were obtained from an adult with an advanced solid tumor such as melanoma, head and neck, liver or kidney cancer.

The rearrangement joins TRBV28 to TRBJ1-4; no clear D gene. The CDR3 contains 13 residues. CDR1 and CDR2 from the germline V gene are MDHEN and SYDVKM. The V end was cut by 6 bases, the J end by 0 bases, with 5 bases between. CDR3 coding DNA: TGTGCCAGCAGCCCTCCAACTAATGAAAAACTGTTTTTT. This encodes CASSPPTNEKLFF.

The rearrangement joins TRBV6-5 to TRBJ2-3, with D possibly being TRBD1 (5 bases). This CDR3 has 13 residues. Germline lookup yields CDR1 MNHEY and CDR2 SVGAGI. V was trimmed by 6 bases and J by 0 bases, leaving 7 bases between them. The CDR3 nucleotides are TGTGCCAGCAGGGACACTAGCACAGATACGCAGTATTTT. Translated, it gives CASRDTSTDTQYF.

The V call is TRBV6-6, the J call TRBJ2-1; D remains unclear. V was pared by 2 bases and J by 6 bases, with 11 bases between. The germline V gene has CDR1 MNHNY and CDR2 SVGAGI (reference sequence). The CDR3 extends over 14 amino acids. The CDR3 here is CASSYDTTFNEQFF. The CDR3 coding sequence is TGTGCCAGCAGTTACGATACTACTTTCAATGAGCAGTTCTTC.

The chain uses TRBV10-2 and TRBJ2-1, with no clear D. V lost 4 bases, J lost 4 bases, and 11 bases lay in between. This CDR3 comprises 14 residues. Germline CDR1 WSHSY, CDR2 SAAADI. The DNA of the CDR3 is TGCGCCAGCAGTGTTCAGGCGGAATACAATGAGCAGTTCTTC. This gives the protein CASSVQAEYNEQFF.

The V call is TRBV2, the J call TRBJ2-5; 7 bases agree with TRBD1. Trimming cost V 4 bases and J 4 bases; bases outside gene matches: 6. This CDR3 has 14 residues. Germline V CDR1 and CDR2: SNHLY, FYNNEI. CDR3 residues: CASSGRGGLETQYF. The CDR3 region has the DNA TGTGCCAGCAGTGGAAGAGGGGGCCTAGAGACCCAGTACTTC.

The V gene is TRBV5-1, the J gene TRBJ2-5, with 13 nucleotides matching TRBD2. The V segment lost 4 bases and the J segment 4 bases; nucleotides outside the gene matches: 7. The CDR3 runs 16 residues. Germline CDR1 reads SGHRS; CDR2 reads YFSETQ. DNA for the CDR3: TGCGCCAGCAGCACCGGACTAGCGGGAGAGGGAGAGACCCAGTACTTC. Its translation is CASSTGLAGEGETQYF.

This rearrangement joins TRBV4-1 to TRBJ2-6, with 13 nucleotides matching TRBD2. J was trimmed by 4 bases and V by 0 bases; bases with no gene match: 12. From germline, CDR1 is MGHRA and CDR2 YSYEKL. The CDR3 has 21 residues. CDR3 residues: CASSQDPTRLAGGSGANVLTF. CDR3 DNA: TGCGCCAGCAGCCAAGATCCTACTCGACTAGCGGGAGGTTCAGGGGCCAACGTCCTGACTTTC.

A single count supports this clone. This chain connects TRBV27 to TRBJ2-7; 9 bases align to TRBD1. Germline CDR1 MNHEY, CDR2 SMNVEV (reference sequence). The J segment lost 7 bases and the V segment lost 7 bases, leaving 11 bases of the junction unmatched. The CDR3 totals 14 residues. CDR3 residues: CASNLGGQGGEQYF. The DNA of the CDR3 is TGTGCCAGCAACTTAGGGGGACAGGGAGGGGAGCAGTACTTC.

On this clone: The same CDR3 also results from other DNA sequences found in this sample. The gene calls are TRBV7-9 and TRBJ2-2, with D maybe TRBD1 (6 bases). The CDR3 is 13 amino acids. V dropped 4 bases and J dropped 6 bases, with 9 bases sitting between them. Germline values: CDR1 SEHNR, CDR2 FQNEAQ (reference sequence). This chain's CDR3 is CASSSTGPGELFF. The DNA of the CDR3 is TGTGCCAGCAGCTCGACAGGCCCCGGGGAGCTGTTTTTT.

V gene TRBV18 combines with J gene TRBJ1-1; 8 bases fit TRBD1. V dropped 5 bases and J dropped 0; count of bases not matched to a gene: 5. CDR3 length: 15 amino acids. CDR1 KGHSH and CDR2 LQKENI come from the germline V gene. CDR3 bases: TGTGCCAGCTCAAAAACAGGGGGAATGAACACTGAAGCTTTCTTT. Translation gives CASSKTGGMNTEAFF.

The genes are TRBV6-1 and TRBJ2-1; D is possibly TRBD2 (6 bases). The V end was cut by 4 bases, the J end by 7 bases, with 14 bases between. In germline, CDR1 is MNHNS, CDR2 SASEGT. The CDR3 covers 14 residues. This CDR3 is CASSAFTSMNEQFF. The CDR3 region has the DNA TGTGCCAGCAGTGCGTTTACTAGCATGAATGAGCAGTTCTTC.

The V gene is TRBV13, the J gene TRBJ1-2; D is perhaps TRBD1 (6 bases). The CDR3 has 15 residues. Germline loops: CDR1 PRHDT, CDR2 FYEKMQ (reference sequence). The V end was cut by 5 bases, the J end by 1 base, with 14 bases between. The CDR3, as DNA: TGTGCCAGCAGCCCCCGGACAGATCTTAACTATGGCTACACCTTC. Encoded protein: CASSPRTDLNYGYTF. Full variable domain (missing parts from reference TRBV13 and TRBJ1-2): AAGVIQSPRHLIKEKRETATLKCYPIPRHDTVYWYQQGPGQDPQFLISFYEKMQSDKGSIPDRFSAQQFSDYHSELNMSSLELGDSALYFCASSPRTDLNYGYTFGSGTRLTVV.

This clone was detected only a few times. V and J are TRBV7-9 and TRBJ1-3; the D is unclear. Trimming took 2 bases from V and 2 from J, leaving 7 bases between them. This CDR3 is 14 amino acids long. Germline V lookup: CDR1 SEHNR, CDR2 FQNEAQ (reference sequence). The CDR3 spells CASSLMRTGNTIYF. Here the CDR3 DNA reads TGTGCCAGCAGCTTAATGCGGACTGGAAACACCATATATTTT. Full variable domain (missing parts from reference TRBV7-9 and TRBJ1-3): DTGVSQNPRHKITKRGQNVTFRCDPISEHNRLYWYRQTLGQGPEFLTYFQNEAQLEKSRLLSDRFSAERPKGSFSTLEIQRTEQGDSAMYLCASSLMRTGNTIYFGEGSWLTVV.

The rearrangement uses TRBV2 and TRBJ2-5; tentatively, D is TRBD1 (5 bases). The assigned J gene may be wrong: the sequence end matches TRBJ2-7 better. Looked up from germline, CDR1 is SNHLY and CDR2 is FYNNEI. The CDR3 sequence is 14 residues long. The chain's CDR3 is CAGSPWQGSYEQYF. CDR3 sequence (DNA): TGTGCCGGCTCGCCCTGGCAGGGCTCCTACGAGCAGTACTTC.

This clone was recorded a few times. The V gene is TRBV9, the J gene TRBJ2-7; D remains unclear. Trimming removed 4 bases at V and 3 bases at J, with 11 bases between. CDR1 is SGDLS, CDR2 YYNGEE, per germline. CDR3 size: 13 residues. CDR3 DNA: TGTGCCAGCAGCCCTCAACAAAACTACGAGCAGTACTTC. Translating gives CASSPQQNYEQYF.

The chain combines TRBV23-1 with TRBJ2-2; TRBD2 might be the D (5 bases). TRBV23-1 is an ORF; its function is uncertain. This CDR3 comprises 13 residues. V was trimmed by 6 bases and J by 8 bases, leaving 13 bases between them. The CDR3 here is CASRRGSVGELFF. CDR3 in DNA: TGCGCCAGCAGGAGAGGGAGTGTAGGGGAGCTGTTTTTT.

The chain recombines TRBV19 with TRBJ2-1; TRBD2 matches 9 bases. Germline-derived CDR1 and CDR2 are LNHDA and SQIVND (reference sequence). CDR3 size: 14 residues. The V gene end was trimmed by 6 bases and the J gene end by 5 bases; junction bases not matched to a gene: 5. The CDR3 protein is CASSRTSVDNEQFF. As DNA, the CDR3 is TGTGCCAGTAGCCGGACTAGCGTAGACAATGAGCAGTTCTTC.

This clone has a single count. The genes are TRBV10-3 and TRBJ1-2, with a tentative D call TRBD1 (6 bases). Germline-derived CDR1 and CDR2 are ENHRY and SYGVKD. V lost 3 bases to trimming and J lost 5 bases, with 22 bases between them. The CDR3 totals 17 residues. CDR3 bases: TGTGCCATCAGTGATCCCCCGCGAAGGGGGATAACTTATGGCTACACCTTC. Encoded protein: CAISDPPRRGITYGYTF.

In DNA form, the CDR3 reads TGTGCCAGCAGTTTCCGATTGACAGTGAGAAACACCATATATTTT. Translating it yields CASSFRLTVRNTIYF. The J gene is TRBJ1-3, the V gene TRBV28, with D possibly TRBD1 on 5 matching bases. The CDR3 sequence is 15 residues long. V was trimmed by 3 bases and J by 5 bases, leaving 14 bases between them. Germline CDR1 is MDHEN and CDR2 is SYDVKM.

The V gene is TRBV19, the J gene TRBJ1-5; D is unresolved. CDR1 and CDR2 from the germline V gene are LNHDA and SQIVND (reference sequence). There are 12 residues in the CDR3. Deletions cut 3 bases from V and 7 bases from J, with 7 bases between. The CDR3 loop is CASSIYGQPQHF. The CDR3 DNA reads TGTGCCAGTAGTATTTACGGACAGCCCCAGCATTTT.

This clone was recorded once. The genes are TRBV25-1 and TRBJ2-2; D remains ambiguous. The CDR3 contains 12 residues. Germline V CDR1 and CDR2: MGHDK, SYGVNS. The ends were cut back, 1 base at V and 12 bases at J, with 9 bases in the middle. This chain's CDR3 is CASSESPRQLFF. Here the CDR3 DNA reads TGTGCCAGCAGTGAATCTCCCCGACAGCTGTTTTTT.

V usage is TRBV4-1 and J usage is TRBJ1-2; no clear D gene. Deletions cut 4 bases from V and 0 bases from J, with 12 bases between. Germline values: CDR1 MGHRA, CDR2 YSYEKL. The CDR3 loop spans 15 amino acids. CDR3 sequence reads: CASSPRERANYGYTF. The CDR3 DNA reads as TGCGCCAGCAGCCCCCGGGAGCGAGCTAACTATGGCTACACCTTC.

The rearrangement uses TRBV11-3 and TRBJ2-1; D perhaps matches TRBD2 (6 bases). CDR3 length: 15 residues. Trimming removed 5 bases from V and 7 bases from J, with 18 bases in between. Germline CDR1 SGHNT, CDR2 YENEEA. The CDR3 sequence: CASSPPGTSMNEQFF. CDR3 DNA: TGTGCCAGCAGCCCCCCAGGGACTTCCATGAATGAGCAGTTCTTC. The entire variable domain, with the rest obtained from reference TRBV11-3 and TRBJ2-1, is as follows: EAGVVQSPRYKIIEKKQPVAFWCNPISGHNTLYWYLQNLGQGPELLIRYENEEAVDDSQLPKDRFSAERLKGVDSTLKIQPAELGDSAVYLCASSPPGTSMNEQFFGPGTRLTVL.

The CDR3 is CASSFGTGGFSSYNEQFF. The CDR3 DNA sequence: TGTGCCAGCAGCTTTGGGACAGGGGGTTTTAGCTCCTACAATGAGCAGTTCTTC. This sequence joins TRBV5-4 and TRBJ2-1; 11 nucleotides match TRBD1. J gave up 0 bases and V 2 bases, and 7 bases lay outside the gene matches. The germline V gene encodes CDR1 SGHNT and CDR2 YYREEE (reference sequence). The CDR3 consists of 18 residues.

This chain uses TRBV9 with TRBJ2-4; D tentatively reads TRBD1 or TRBD2 (6 bases each). Germline loops: CDR1 SGDLS, CDR2 YYNGEE. The CDR3 loop spans 17 amino acids. The ends were cut back, 4 bases at V and 6 bases at J, with 23 bases in the middle. CDR3 in DNA: TGTGCCAGCAGCCCGAGGGGGGAACTAGTTGAGACAAACATTCAGTACTTC. Its translation is CASSPRGELVETNIQYF.

The gene calls are TRBV4-1 and TRBJ2-3, with 7 bases matching TRBD1. The CDR3 has 15 amino acids. The germline gives CDR1 MGHRA, CDR2 YSYEKL. J gave up 0 bases and V 6 bases, and 6 bases lay outside the gene matches. CDR3 coding DNA: TGCGCCAGCAGTTTCAGGGGACAGAGCACAGATACGCAGTATTTT. Translation gives CASSFRGQSTDTQYF.

The J gene is TRBJ2-7, the V gene TRBV28; tentative D call: TRBD1 (6 bases). This CDR3 has 13 residues. The germline gives CDR1 MDHEN, CDR2 SYDVKM. Trimming took 6 bases from V and 2 from J, leaving 11 bases between them. CDR3 amino acids: CASRKQGAYEQYF. The CDR3 DNA reads as TGTGCCAGCAGAAAACAGGGCGCCTACGAGCAGTACTTC.

The chain combines TRBV5-1 with TRBJ2-5; TRBD1 agrees at 11 bases. The V gene end was trimmed by 4 bases and the J gene end by 2 bases; junction bases not matched to a gene: 7. Germline assignment: CDR1 SGHRS and CDR2 YFSETQ. CDR3 length: 16 residues. CDR3 sequence: CASSPWTGGLQETQYF. CDR3 nucleotide sequence: TGCGCCAGCAGCCCGTGGACAGGGGGCTTACAAGAGACCCAGTACTTC.

This clone was counted a few times. J is TRBJ2-1 and V is TRBV10-2, with 12 bases matching TRBD2. J gave up 4 bases and V 6 bases, and 10 bases lay outside the gene matches. CDR1 and CDR2 from the germline V gene are WSHSY and SAAADI. This CDR3 spans 17 amino acids. The DNA of the CDR3 is TGCGCCAGCAGCACCGGACTAGCGGGAACGAAATACAATGAGCAGTTCTTC. It translates to CASSTGLAGTKYNEQFF.

This chain joins TRBV4-2 and TRBJ2-7; 9 bases line up with TRBD1. The V and J ends lost 4 bases and 1 base, in that order; junction bases with no gene match: 8. Germline CDR1 reads LGHNA; CDR2 reads YNFKEQ. This CDR3 contains 16 residues. CDR3 sequence reads: CASSPSSGTGSYEQYF. CDR3 DNA: TGTGCCAGCAGCCCTAGCTCCGGGACAGGGTCCTACGAGCAGTACTTC.

The chain has TRBV30 and TRBJ2-1; D is ambiguous. Germline V gene sequence: CDR1 GTSNPN, CDR2 SVGIG (reference sequence). Trimming cost V 4 bases and J 4 bases, with 29 bases left between them. The CDR3 has 19 amino acids. The DNA of the CDR3 is TGTGCCTGGAAATCACCATGGCGTCCCCAGTGGAGAAGATACAATGAGCAGTTCTTC. It yields the protein CAWKSPWRPQWRRYNEQFF.

This clone showed up just a few times. The chain recombines TRBV29-1 with TRBJ2-7, with 7 bases lining up with TRBD2. This CDR3 comprises 13 residues. From germline, CDR1 is SQVTM and CDR2 ANQGSEA. V trimming: 5 bases; J trimming: 0 bases; junction bases outside the gene matches: 4. CDR3 protein: CSVRDYSSYEQYF. The CDR3 bases are TGCAGCGTTCGGGACTATAGCTCCTACGAGCAGTACTTC.